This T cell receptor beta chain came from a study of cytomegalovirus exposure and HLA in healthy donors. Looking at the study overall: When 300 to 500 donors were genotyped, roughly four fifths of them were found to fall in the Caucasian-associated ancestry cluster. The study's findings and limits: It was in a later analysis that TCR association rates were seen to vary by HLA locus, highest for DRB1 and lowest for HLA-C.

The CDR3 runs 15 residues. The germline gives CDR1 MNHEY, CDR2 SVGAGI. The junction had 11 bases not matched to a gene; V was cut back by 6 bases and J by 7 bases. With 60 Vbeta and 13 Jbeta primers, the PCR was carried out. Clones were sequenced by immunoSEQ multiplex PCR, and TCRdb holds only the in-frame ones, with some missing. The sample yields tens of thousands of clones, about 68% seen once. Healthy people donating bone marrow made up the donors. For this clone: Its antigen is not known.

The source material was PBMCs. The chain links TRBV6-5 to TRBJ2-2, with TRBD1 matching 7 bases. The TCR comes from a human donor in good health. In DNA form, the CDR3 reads TGTGCCAGCAGCCGACAGGGACGGACGGGCGGGGAGCTGTTTTTT. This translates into CASSRQGRTGGELFF.